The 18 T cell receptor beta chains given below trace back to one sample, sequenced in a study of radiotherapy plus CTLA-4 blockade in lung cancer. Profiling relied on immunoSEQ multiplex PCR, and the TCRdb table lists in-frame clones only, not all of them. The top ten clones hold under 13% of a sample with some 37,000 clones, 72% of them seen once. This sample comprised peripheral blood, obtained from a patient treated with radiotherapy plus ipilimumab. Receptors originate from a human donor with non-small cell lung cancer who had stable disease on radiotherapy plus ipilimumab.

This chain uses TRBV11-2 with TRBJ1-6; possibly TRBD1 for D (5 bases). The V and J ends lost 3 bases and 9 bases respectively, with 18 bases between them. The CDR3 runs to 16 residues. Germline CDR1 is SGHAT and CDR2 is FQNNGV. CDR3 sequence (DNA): TGTGCCAGCAGCTTGGCATGGAGCGGGGCGGGTTCACCCCTCCACTTT. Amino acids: CASSLAWSGAGSPLHF.

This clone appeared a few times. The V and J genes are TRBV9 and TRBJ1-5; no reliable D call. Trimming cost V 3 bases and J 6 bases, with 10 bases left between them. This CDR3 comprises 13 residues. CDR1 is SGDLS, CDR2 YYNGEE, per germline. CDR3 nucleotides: TGTGCCAGCAGCGCCACGGAGCTTCAGCCCCAGCATTTT. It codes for CASSATELQPQHF.

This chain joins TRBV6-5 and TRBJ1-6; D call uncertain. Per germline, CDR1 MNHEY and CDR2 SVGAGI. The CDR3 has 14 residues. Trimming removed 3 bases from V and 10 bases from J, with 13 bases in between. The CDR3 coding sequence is TGTGCCAGCAGTTATGACACCCCTGGCTCACCCCTCCACTTT. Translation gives CASSYDTPGSPLHF.

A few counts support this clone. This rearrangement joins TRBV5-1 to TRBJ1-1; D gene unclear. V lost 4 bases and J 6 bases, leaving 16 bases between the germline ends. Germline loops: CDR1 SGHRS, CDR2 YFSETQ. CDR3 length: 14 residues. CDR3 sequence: CASSLGIVRAEAFF. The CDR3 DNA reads TGCGCCAGCAGCCTCGGTATAGTTCGGGCTGAAGCTTTCTTT.

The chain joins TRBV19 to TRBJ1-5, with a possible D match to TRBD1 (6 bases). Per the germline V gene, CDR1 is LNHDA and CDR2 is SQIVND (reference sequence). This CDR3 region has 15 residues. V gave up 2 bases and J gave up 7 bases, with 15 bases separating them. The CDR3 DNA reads TGTGCCAGTAGTATATCAGCCACAGGGCGGCAGCCCCAGCATTTT. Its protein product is CASSISATGRQPQHF.

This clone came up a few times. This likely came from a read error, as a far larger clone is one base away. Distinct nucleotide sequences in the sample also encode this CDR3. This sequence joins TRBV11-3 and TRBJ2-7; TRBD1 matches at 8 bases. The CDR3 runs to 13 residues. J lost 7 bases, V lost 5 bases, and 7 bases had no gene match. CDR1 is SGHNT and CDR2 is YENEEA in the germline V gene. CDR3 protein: CASSHRTGREQYF. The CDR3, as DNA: TGTGCCAGCAGCCACAGGACAGGGCGGGAGCAGTACTTC.

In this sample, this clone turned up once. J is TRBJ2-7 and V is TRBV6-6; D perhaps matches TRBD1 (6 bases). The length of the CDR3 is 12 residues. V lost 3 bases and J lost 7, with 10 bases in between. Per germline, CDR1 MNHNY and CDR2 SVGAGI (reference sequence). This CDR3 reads CASSYSGVEQYF. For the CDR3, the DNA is TGTGCCAGCAGTTATTCAGGGGTTGAGCAGTACTTC.

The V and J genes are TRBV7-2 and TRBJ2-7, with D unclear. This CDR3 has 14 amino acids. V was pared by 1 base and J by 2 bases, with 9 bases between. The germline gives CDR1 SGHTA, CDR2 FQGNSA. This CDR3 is CASSLVVGAYEQYF. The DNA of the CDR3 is TGTGCCAGCAGCTTAGTTGTCGGAGCCTACGAGCAGTACTTC.

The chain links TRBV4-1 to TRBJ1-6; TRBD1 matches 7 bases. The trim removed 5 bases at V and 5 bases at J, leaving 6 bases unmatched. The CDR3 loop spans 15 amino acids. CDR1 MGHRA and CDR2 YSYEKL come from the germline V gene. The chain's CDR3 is CASSYIGTDNSPLHF. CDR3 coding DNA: TGCGCCAGCAGCTATATAGGGACAGATAATTCACCCCTCCACTTT.

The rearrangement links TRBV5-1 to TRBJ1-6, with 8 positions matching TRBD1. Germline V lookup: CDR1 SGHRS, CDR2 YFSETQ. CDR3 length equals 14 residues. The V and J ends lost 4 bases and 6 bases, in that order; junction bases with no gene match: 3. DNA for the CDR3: TGCGCCAGCAGCGCGACAGGGGTTAATTCACCCCTCCACTTT. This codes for CASSATGVNSPLHF.

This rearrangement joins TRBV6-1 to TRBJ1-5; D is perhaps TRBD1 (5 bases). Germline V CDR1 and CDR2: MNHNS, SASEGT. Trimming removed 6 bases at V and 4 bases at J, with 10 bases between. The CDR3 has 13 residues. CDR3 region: CASRGGDNQPQHF. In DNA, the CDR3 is TGTGCCAGCAGGGGGGGAGATAATCAGCCCCAGCATTTT.

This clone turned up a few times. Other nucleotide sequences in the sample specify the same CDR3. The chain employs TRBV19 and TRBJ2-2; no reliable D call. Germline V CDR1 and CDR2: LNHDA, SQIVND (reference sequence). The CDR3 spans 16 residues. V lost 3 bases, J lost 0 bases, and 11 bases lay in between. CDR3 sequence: CASSMGSSANTGELFF. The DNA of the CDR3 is TGTGCCAGTAGTATGGGCTCAAGTGCGAACACCGGGGAGCTGTTTTTT.

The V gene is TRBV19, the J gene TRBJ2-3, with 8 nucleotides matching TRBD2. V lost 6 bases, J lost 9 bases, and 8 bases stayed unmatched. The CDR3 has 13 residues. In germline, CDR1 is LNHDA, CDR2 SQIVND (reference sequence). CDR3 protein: CASSRRGGETQYF. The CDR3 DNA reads TGTGCCAGTAGCCGCCGGGGGGGGGAAACGCAGTATTTT.

CDR3 nucleotides: TGTGCCAGCAGTTTAACAGGGGTCAATCAGCCCCAGCATTTT. It codes for CASSLTGVNQPQHF. The chain uses TRBV27 and TRBJ1-5; 7 nucleotides agree with TRBD1. The CDR3 extends over 14 amino acids. Germline V gene data show CDR1 as MNHEY and CDR2 as SMNVEV (reference sequence). The J segment lost 3 bases and the V segment lost 2 bases, leaving 1 base of the junction unmatched.

The CDR3 DNA is TGCAGCGTTGATAGCCAGAGACGCTATGGCTACACCTTC. Translating gives CSVDSQRRYGYTF. The chain recombines TRBV29-1 with TRBJ1-2; no clear D. Trimming took off 3 bases at V and 4 bases at J, with 12 bases between the two ends. The CDR3 spans 13 residues. The V gene's germline CDR1 is SQVTM and CDR2 ANQGSEA. The whole variable domain, remainder taken from reference TRBV29-1 and TRBJ1-2, is SAVISQKPSRDICQRGTSLTIQCQVDSQVTMMFWYRQQPGQSLTLIATANQGSEATYESGFVIDKFPISRPNLTFSTLTVSNMSPEDSSIYLCSVDSQRRYGYTFGSGTRLTVV.

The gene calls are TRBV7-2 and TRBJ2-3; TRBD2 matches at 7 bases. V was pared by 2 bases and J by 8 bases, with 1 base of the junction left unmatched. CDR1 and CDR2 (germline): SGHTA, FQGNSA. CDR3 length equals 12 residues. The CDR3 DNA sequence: TGTGCCAGCAGCTTATCGGGAGGTACGCAGTATTTT. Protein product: CASSLSGGTQYF.

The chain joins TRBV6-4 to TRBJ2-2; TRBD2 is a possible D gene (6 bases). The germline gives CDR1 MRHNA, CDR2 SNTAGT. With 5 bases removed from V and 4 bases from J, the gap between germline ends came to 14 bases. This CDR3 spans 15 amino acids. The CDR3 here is CASSPRETTTGELFF. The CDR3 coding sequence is TGTGCCAGCAGTCCCCGGGAGACTACCACCGGGGAGCTGTTTTTT.

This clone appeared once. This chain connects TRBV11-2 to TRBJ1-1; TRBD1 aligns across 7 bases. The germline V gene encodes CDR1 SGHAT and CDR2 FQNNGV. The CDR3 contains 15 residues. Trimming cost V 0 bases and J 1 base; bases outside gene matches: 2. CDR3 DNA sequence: TGTGCCAGCAGCTTAGACTGGACAGGGAACACTGAAGCTTTCTTT. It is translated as CASSLDWTGNTEAFF.